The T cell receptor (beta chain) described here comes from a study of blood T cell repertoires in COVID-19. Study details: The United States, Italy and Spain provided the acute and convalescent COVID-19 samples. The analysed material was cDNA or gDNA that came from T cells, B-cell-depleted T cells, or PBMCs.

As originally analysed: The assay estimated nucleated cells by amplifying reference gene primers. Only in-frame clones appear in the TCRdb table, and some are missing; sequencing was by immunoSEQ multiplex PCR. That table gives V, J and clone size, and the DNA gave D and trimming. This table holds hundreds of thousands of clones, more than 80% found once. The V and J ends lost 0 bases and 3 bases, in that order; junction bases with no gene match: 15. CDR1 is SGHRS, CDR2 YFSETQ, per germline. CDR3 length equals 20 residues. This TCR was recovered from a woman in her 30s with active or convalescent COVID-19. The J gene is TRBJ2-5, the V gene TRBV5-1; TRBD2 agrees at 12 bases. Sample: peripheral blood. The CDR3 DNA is TGCGCCAGCAGCTTGGAGGAGGTGCGACTAGCGGGGGTGTTTAAAGAGACCCAGTACTTC. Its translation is CASSLEEVRLAGVFKETQYF.